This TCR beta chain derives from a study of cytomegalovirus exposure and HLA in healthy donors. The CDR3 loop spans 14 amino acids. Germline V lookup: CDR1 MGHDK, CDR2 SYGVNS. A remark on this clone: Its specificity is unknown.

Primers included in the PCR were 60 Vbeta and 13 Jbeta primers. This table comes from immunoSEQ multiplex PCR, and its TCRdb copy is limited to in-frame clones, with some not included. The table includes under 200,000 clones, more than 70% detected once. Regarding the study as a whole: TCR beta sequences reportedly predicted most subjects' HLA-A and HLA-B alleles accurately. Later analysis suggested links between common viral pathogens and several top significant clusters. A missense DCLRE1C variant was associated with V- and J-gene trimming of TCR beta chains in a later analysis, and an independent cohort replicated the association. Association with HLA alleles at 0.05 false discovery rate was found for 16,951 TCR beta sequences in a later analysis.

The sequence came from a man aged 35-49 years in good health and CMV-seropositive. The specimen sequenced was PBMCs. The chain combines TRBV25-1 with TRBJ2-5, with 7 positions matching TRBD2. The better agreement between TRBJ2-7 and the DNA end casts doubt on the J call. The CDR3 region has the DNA TGTGCCAGCAGCTTGGGAGGGGACCTCTACGAGCAGTACTTC. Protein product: CASSLGGDLYEQYF.